The clone carrying this TCR beta chain was detected only a few times. This sample stems from a study of blood T cell repertoires in COVID-19. Study details: T cells, B-cell-depleted T cells, or PBMCs provided the cDNA or gDNA that served as material.

Some clones are missing from TCRdb's copy, which holds only in-frame ones; the method was immunoSEQ multiplex PCR. This table holds about 130,000 clones, roughly 84% found once. The CDR3 contains 15 residues. V lost 1 base to trimming and J lost 1 base, with 7 bases between them. CDR1 is LGHNA and CDR2 is YNFKEQ in the germline V gene. The sample comprised peripheral blood. The source is a human donor in a cohort sampled during active COVID-19. This sequence joins TRBV4-2 and TRBJ1-4, with unresolved D. This CDR3 reads CASSQARRTNEKLFF. The CDR3 DNA sequence: TGTGCCAGCAGCCAAGCCCGGAGAACTAATGAAAAACTGTTTTTT.